What follows is one T cell receptor (beta chain) and its context. Per the authors' pipeline: Amplification with reference gene primers provided the estimates of nucleated cell counts. TCRdb keeps only in-frame clones here, not all; method: immunoSEQ multiplex PCR. V and J calls and clone size are those listed in that table; D and trimming were worked out from the DNA. The sample yields 150,000 to 160,000 clones, about 80% seen once. Germline CDR1 LNHDA, CDR2 SQIVND (reference sequence). V was clipped by 10 bases and J by 3 bases; unmatched bases: 12. The CDR3 contains 15 residues. This sample is part of a study of blood T cell repertoires in COVID-19. Overall study: Material from acute and convalescent COVID-19 was sourced from the United States, Italy and Spain. Sources were T cells, B-cell-depleted T cells, or PBMCs; the material itself was cDNA or gDNA.

This receptor was identified in a man aged 60 to 69 with acute or convalescent COVID-19. The V call is TRBV19, the J call TRBJ1-5; 7 bases map to TRBD1. Source material: peripheral blood. The CDR3 DNA is TGTGCCACCAACGCAGACAGGGCACCCAATCAGCCCCAGCATTTT. Translating it yields CATNADRAPNQPQHF. Full variable domain (missing parts from reference TRBV19 and TRBJ1-5): DGGITQSPKYLFRKEGQNVTLSCEQNLNHDAMYWYRQDPGQGLRLIYYSQIVNDFQKGDIAEGYSVSREKKESFPLTVTSAQKNPTAFYLCATNADRAPNQPQHFGDGTRLSIL.